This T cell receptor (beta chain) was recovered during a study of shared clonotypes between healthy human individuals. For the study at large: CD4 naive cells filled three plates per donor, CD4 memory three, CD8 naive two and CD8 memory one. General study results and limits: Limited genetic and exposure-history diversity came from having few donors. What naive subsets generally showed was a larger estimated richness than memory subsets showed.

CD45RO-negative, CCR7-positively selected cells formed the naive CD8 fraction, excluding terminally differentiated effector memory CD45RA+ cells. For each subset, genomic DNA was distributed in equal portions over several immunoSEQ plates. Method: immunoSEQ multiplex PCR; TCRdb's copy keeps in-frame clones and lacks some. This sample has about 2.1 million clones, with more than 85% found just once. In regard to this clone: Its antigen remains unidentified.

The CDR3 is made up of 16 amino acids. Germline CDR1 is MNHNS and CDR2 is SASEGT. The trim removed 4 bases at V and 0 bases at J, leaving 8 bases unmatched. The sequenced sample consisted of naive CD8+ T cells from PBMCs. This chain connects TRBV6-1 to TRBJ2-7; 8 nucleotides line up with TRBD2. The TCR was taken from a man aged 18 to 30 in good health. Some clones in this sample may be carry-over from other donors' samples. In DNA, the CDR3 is TGTGCCAGCAGTGGCCTCCTAGCGGGCCCCTCCTACGAGCAGTACTTC. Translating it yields CASSGLLAGPSYEQYF.